This T cell receptor (beta chain) is from a study of Ad26.COV2.S vaccination and SARS-CoV-2 variants. The CDR3 spans 16 residues. Looked up from germline, CDR1 is LGHNA and CDR2 is YSLEER. Trimming left V 0 bases short and J 1 base short, with 10 bases between. Treatment defined: about 20 received Ad26.COV2.S at low or high dose, single or two shots; about 5 received placebo; per-sample allocation not given. Sampling was done on day 63 after the first vaccine or placebo injection. Method: immunoSEQ multiplex PCR; TCRdb's copy keeps in-frame clones and lacks some. This table has about 250,000 clones, around 87% appearing once.

The source is a person between 18 and 65 years old who received the Ad26.COV2.S COVID-19 vaccine or a placebo. The gene calls are TRBV4-3 and TRBJ1-5, with D uncertain. Sequenced here: peripheral blood, sampled in a trial of Ad26.COV2.S vaccine versus placebo. CDR3 bases: TGCGCCAGCAGCCAAGATCTCGACCGCAGCAATCAGCCCCAGCATTTT. It is translated as CASSQDLDRSNQPQHF.